One T cell receptor beta chain is described in this entry. These data belong to a study of Graves' ophthalmopathy and Graves' hyperthyroidism. Scientists amplified the TCR beta CDR3 regions from RNA transcripts. The library came from an HTBI-primed first-round RT-PCR and a second-round multiplex PCR. TCRdb processed the multiplex PCR reads anew with MiXCR; each CDR3 protein has one entry. The sample holds some 1.1 million distinct CDR3 sequences; about two fifths are singletons and the top ten take 11%. The germline V gene has CDR1 SGHAT and CDR2 FQDESV (reference sequence). This CDR3 is 13 amino acids long. V was trimmed by 8 bases and J by 8 bases, leaving 15 bases between them. Patients in the hyperthyroidism group, adults aged 18 to 65, were newly diagnosed, under 2 months' duration.

This chain joins TRBV11-1 and TRBJ1-4; D ambiguous. This TCR was sampled from an adult man with Graves' hyperthyroidism. Sequenced input: peripheral blood or thyroid tissue (not recorded which). The CDR3, as DNA: TGTGCCAGCTCACCTCGACAAGCGGAAAAACTGTTTTTT. This translates into CASSPRQAEKLFF.